One and the same sample provided the 9 T cell receptor beta chains below, sequenced in a study of cytomegalovirus exposure and HLA in healthy donors. A multiplex PCR was run with 60 Vbeta primers and 13 Jbeta primers. Repertoires were generated with immunoSEQ multiplex PCR, while TCRdb's copy carries only in-frame clones and drops some. In the table there are 210,000 or so clones, 75% to 80% of which are singletons. The sample consisted of PBMCs. The source is a man aged 18 to 29 in good health and CMV-seronegative.

The chain uses TRBV11-3 and TRBJ2-7; D is possibly TRBD1 (7 bases). Germline CDR1 reads SGHNT; CDR2 reads YENEEA. The CDR3 length is 15 residues. Trimming removed 1 base at V and 3 bases at J, with 13 bases between. For the CDR3, the DNA is TGTGCCAGCAGCTTAGGGGCAGGGGGAGGCTACGAGCAGTACTTC. Translation gives CASSLGAGGGYEQYF.

V usage is TRBV27 and J usage is TRBJ2-3; 9 bases are shared with TRBD1. The CDR3 has 14 residues. J lost 5 bases, V lost 6 bases, and 6 bases had no gene match. Germline V lookup: CDR1 MNHEY, CDR2 SMNVEV (reference sequence). The chain's CDR3 is CASSDRTGVDTQYF. The CDR3 coding sequence is TGTGCCAGCAGCGATCGGACAGGGGTAGATACGCAGTATTTT.

Comment on this clone: One junction end does not reproduce the germline sequence, and a read error may be involved. The rearrangement joins TRBV25-1 to TRBJ2-7, with 8 nucleotides matching TRBD1. Germline V gene sequence: CDR1 MGHDK, CDR2 SYGVNS. CDR3 length: 11 amino acids. The DNA of the CDR3 is TGTGCCAGCACCTCCCTGCAGGGGGCCCACTTC. Translation: CASTSLQGAHF.

The chain combines TRBV12-2 with TRBJ1-5; TRBD1 is the table's D call, not checked against the DNA. TRBV12-2 is assigned pseudogene status. CDR3 length: 15 amino acids. The chain's CDR3 is CASRSDRGLSQPQHF. The CDR3 DNA is TGTGCAAGTCGTTCCGACAGGGGGCTTAGTCAGCCCCAGCATTTT.

The V and J genes are TRBV5-1 and TRBJ2-2, with 8 bases fitting TRBD1. The germline gives CDR1 SGHRS, CDR2 YFSETQ. V was pared by 7 bases and J by 0 bases, with 5 bases of the junction left unmatched. The CDR3 length is 15 residues. CDR3: CASSTGGSNTGELFF. The CDR3 region has the DNA TGCGCCAGCTCTACAGGGGGATCGAACACCGGGGAGCTGTTTTTT.

This chain connects TRBV5-6 to TRBJ2-3; D is perhaps TRBD2 (7 bases). Germline CDR1 SGHDT, CDR2 YYEEEE. This CDR3 contains 16 residues. Trimming cost V 1 base and J 1 base, with 13 bases left between them. CDR3 in amino acids: CASSLRRGPGTDTQYF. The CDR3 region has the DNA TGTGCCAGCAGCTTGCGGCGGGGGCCGGGCACAGATACGCAGTATTTT.

This clone was picked up one time. The V call is TRBV7-9, the J call TRBJ2-7; a possible D gene is TRBD1 (5 bases). The V gene lost 1 base and the J gene lost 0 bases, with 19 bases spanning the gap. CDR3 length: 18 residues. The germline gives CDR1 SEHNR, CDR2 FQNEAQ (reference sequence). In nucleotides, the CDR3 is TGTGCCAGCAGCTTAGGGGGCGATCCATTCCGTTTCTCCTACGAGCAGTACTTC. It yields the protein CASSLGGDPFRFSYEQYF.

This clone was observed a handful of times. The chain links TRBV30 to TRBJ2-1, with TRBD2 identical over 11 bases. V trimming: 4 bases; J trimming: 12 bases; junction bases outside the gene matches: 11. The CDR3 loop spans 14 amino acids. The germline gives CDR1 GTSNPN, CDR2 SVGIG (reference sequence). CDR3 DNA: TGTGCCTGGATGACTAGCGGGACCGTTTGGGGGCAGTTCTTC. It yields the protein CAWMTSGTVWGQFF.

The V gene is TRBV6-1, the J gene TRBJ2-7; 8 bases map to TRBD1. There are 13 residues in the CDR3. The V segment lost 9 bases and the J segment 2 bases; nucleotides outside the gene matches: 6. The germline V gene has CDR1 MNHNS and CDR2 SASEGT. CDR3: CASVGTGPYEQYF. CDR3 nucleotide sequence: TGTGCCAGTGTGGGGACAGGCCCCTACGAGCAGTACTTC.